This T cell receptor (beta chain) was profiled in a study of control samples from healthy donors and cancer patients. V lost 6 bases and J lost 3, with 11 bases in between. The CDR3 runs 14 residues. Per germline, CDR1 WSHSY and CDR2 SAAADI. The repertoire was sequenced with immunoSEQ multiplex PCR; TCRdb's copy has only in-frame clones and lacks some. The table records over 150,000 clones, 94% of them present only once. The clonotype was recovered from a young woman in good health. The chain is built from TRBV10-2 and TRBJ1-4, with TRBD1 as a possible D gene (5 bases). What was sequenced was blood. The CDR3 DNA is TGCGCCAGCAGGGGCCCGGGACCTAATGAAAAACTGTTTTTT. Amino acids: CASRGPGPNEKLFF.